A single T cell receptor (beta chain) is shown here with its context. As yet, its antigen is unknown. This record belongs to a study of beta chain features in type 1 diabetes. Study results and limitations: The influence of HLA type on TCRB rearrangement stayed undetermined.

The isolated RNA, all of it, was reverse transcribed, so expressed TCRB transcripts were what got sequenced. Produced via immunoSEQ multiplex PCR; TCRdb's table is partial and in-frame only. Here the sample spans some 360,000 clones, around a fifth being singletons. Looked up from germline, CDR1 is SGHVS and CDR2 is FNYEAQ. The CDR3 spans 16 residues. V lost 0 bases, J lost 3 bases, and 15 bases lay in between. V and J are TRBV7-6 and TRBJ2-7, with D possibly being TRBD2 (6 bases). This TCR was recovered from a woman aged 18-35 years in good health. The source material was naive CD4+ T cells from blood. CDR3 nucleotides: TGTGCCAGCAGCTTAGCTAGCGGTAATAACATCTACGAGCAGTACTTC. Encoded protein: CASSLASGNNIYEQYF.